The next 17 T cell receptor beta chains were all read from a single sample in a study of T cell responses to AZD1222 COVID-19 vaccine. Clones were read by immunoSEQ multiplex PCR, and TCRdb kept only the in-frame ones, dropping some. Among about 73,000 clones, 85% to 90% were seen once, and the ten largest hold 7.5% to 10%. The source material was peripheral blood, sampled 28 days after the second AZD1222 dose. These receptors were taken from an adult who received the AZD1222 COVID-19 vaccine.

This chain links TRBV13 with TRBJ2-3, with D maybe TRBD2 (5 bases). CDR1 is PRHDT, CDR2 FYEKMQ, per germline (reference sequence). Trimming shortened V by 3 bases and J by 2 bases, and 12 bases separated the two germline ends. CDR3 length: 15 residues. The CDR3 DNA reads as TGTGCCAGCAGCTTGGGCAGCGGTCCCACAGATACGCAGTATTTT. Protein: CASSLGSGPTDTQYF. Based on the CDR3 plus reference TRBV13 and TRBJ2-3, the full variable domain is AAGVIQSPRHLIKEKRETATLKCYPIPRHDTVYWYQQGPGQDPQFLISFYEKMQSDKGSIPDRFSAQQFSDYHSELNMSSLELGDSALYFCASSLGSGPTDTQYFGPGTRLTVL.

This clone was picked up a small number of times. The chain is built from TRBV11-1 and TRBJ2-5; D is unresolved. The CDR3 has 15 amino acids. Deletions cut 4 bases from V and 9 bases from J, with 21 bases between. Germline values: CDR1 SGHAT, CDR2 FQDESV (reference sequence). The chain's CDR3 is CASSSPSDGRSAQYF. In nucleotides, the CDR3 is TGTGCCAGCAGCTCCCCTTCGGACGGTCGATCGGCCCAGTACTTC. The whole variable domain, filled in from reference TRBV11-1 and TRBJ2-5, reads EAEVAQSPRYKITEKSQAVAFWCDPISGHATLYWYRQILGQGPELLVQFQDESVVDDSQLPKDRFSAERLKGVDSTLKIQPAELGDSAMYLCASSSPSDGRSAQYFGPGTRLLVL.

J is TRBJ1-4 and V is TRBV10-1, with 7 bases that match TRBD1. Germline CDR1 is WNHNN and CDR2 is SYGVQD (reference sequence). The CDR3 sequence is 17 residues long. V was clipped by 10 bases and J by 1 base; unmatched bases: 15. CDR3 bases: TGCGCCACCACTAATGGTGGGACAGAGAGAACTAATGAAAAACTGTTTTTT. Translating it yields CATTNGGTERTNEKLFF.

The J gene is TRBJ1-5, the V gene TRBV6-5; D is possibly TRBD1 (5 bases). V gave up 6 bases and J gave up 7 bases, with 19 bases separating them. CDR1 is MNHEY and CDR2 is SVGAGI in the germline V gene. CDR3 length: 15 amino acids. CDR3 in amino acids: CASRTGTQPGQPQHF. CDR3 sequence (DNA): TGTGCCAGCAGGACCGGGACCCAACCGGGCCAGCCCCAGCATTTT.

This clone was seen a few times. The J gene is TRBJ1-3, the V gene TRBV7-6; TRBD1 matches at 7 bases. The V gene end was trimmed by 1 base and the J gene end by 0 bases; junction bases not matched to a gene: 3. The V gene's germline CDR1 is SGHVS and CDR2 FNYEAQ. This CDR3 contains 16 residues. In DNA form, the CDR3 reads TGTGCCAGCAGCTTAGGGGCAGGGGGCTCTGGAAACACCATATATTTT. It translates to CASSLGAGGSGNTIYF.

The chain couples TRBV7-3 to TRBJ1-6; weak D call: TRBD1 (6 bases). This CDR3 spans 15 amino acids. The germline V and J ends were trimmed by 4 bases and 3 bases, with 10 bases remaining between them. Per germline, CDR1 SGHTA and CDR2 FQGTGA. The DNA for the CDR3 is TGTGCCAGCAGCTCCACAGGGCGCTATAATTCACCCCTCCACTTT. Amino acid sequence: CASSSTGRYNSPLHF.

This chain connects TRBV2 to TRBJ1-2; the D is unclear. CDR1 and CDR2 from the germline V gene are SNHLY and FYNNEI. The V end was cut by 2 bases, the J end by 2 bases, with 6 bases between. The CDR3 has 13 residues. CDR3 sequence: CASSEPRNYGYTF. The CDR3 DNA follows: TGTGCCAGCAGTGAACCACGGAACTATGGCTACACCTTC.

CDR3 amino acids: CASSEVGRISTDTQYF. Written as DNA, the CDR3 is TGTGCCAGCAGTGAGGTCGGGCGGATTAGCACAGATACGCAGTATTTT. The chain joins TRBV2 to TRBJ2-3; D is unclear. The V gene's germline CDR1 is SNHLY and CDR2 FYNNEI. V was shortened by 3 bases and J by 0 bases, with 13 bases between the two germline ends. The CDR3 contains 16 residues.

The chain joins TRBV4-1 to TRBJ1-2; D gene ambiguous. There are 14 residues in the CDR3. Per germline, CDR1 MGHRA and CDR2 YSYEKL. Trimming removed 2 bases at V and 4 bases at J, with 11 bases between. The CDR3 DNA reads as TGCGCCAGCAGCCAAATTCTGGGCAGCTATGGCTACACCTTC. This gives the protein CASSQILGSYGYTF.

This clone occurred once. The rearrangement uses TRBV18 and TRBJ2-5; D might be TRBD1 or TRBD2, each matching 5 bases. The CDR3 covers 14 residues. Deletions cut 3 bases from V and 2 bases from J, with 10 bases between. The germline V gene encodes CDR1 KGHSH and CDR2 LQKENI. CDR3 coding DNA: TGTGCCAGCTCACCCCGGGACGGACAAGAGACCCAGTACTTC. Amino acids: CASSPRDGQETQYF.

The chain has TRBV7-2 and TRBJ1-1; D is possibly TRBD1 (6 bases). Germline V gives CDR1 SGHTA, CDR2 FQGNSA. CDR3 size: 16 residues. Trimming pared 5 bases from V and 5 bases from J, leaving 21 bases between. Here the CDR3 reads CASSPTPGQGRTEAFF. The CDR3 DNA reads as TGTGCCAGCAGCCCGACCCCGGGGCAGGGGCGAACTGAAGCTTTCTTT. Full variable domain (rest looked up from reference TRBV7-2 and TRBJ1-1): GAGVSQSPSNKVTEKGKDVELRCDPISGHTALYWYRQSLGQGLEFLIYFQGNSAPDKSGLPSDRFSAERTGGSVSTLTIQRTQQEDSAVYLCASSPTPGQGRTEAFFGQGTRLTVV.

This sequence joins TRBV4-3 and TRBJ1-5, with D possibly being TRBD1 (5 bases). V lost 0 bases to trimming and J lost 11 bases, with 11 bases between them. The CDR3 is 13 amino acids. Germline CDR1 and CDR2: LGHNA and YSLEER. As DNA, the CDR3 is TGCGCCAGCAGCCAAGAACCCGGGGCTACCCAGCATTTT. Its translation is CASSQEPGATQHF.

This rearrangement joins TRBV5-5 to TRBJ1-6; D gene ambiguous. Germline V gene sequence: CDR1 SGHKS, CDR2 YYEKEE (reference sequence). Between the trimmed V and J ends, which lost 0 bases and 10 bases, there was a span of 8 bases. This CDR3 is 13 amino acids long. CDR3 in amino acids: CASSLGERSPLHF. Written as DNA, the CDR3 is TGTGCCAGCAGCTTGGGTGAACGGTCACCCCTCCACTTT.

The chain couples TRBV12-3 or TRBV12-4 to TRBJ2-6; D remains ambiguous. V was shortened by 3 bases and J by 3 bases, with 0 bases between the two germline ends. The CDR3 contains 12 residues. The CDR3 DNA sequence: TGTGCCAGCAGTTTTGGGGCCAACGTCCTGACTTTC. This sequence encodes CASSFGANVLTF.

The chain recombines TRBV5-1 with TRBJ2-7; a possible D gene is TRBD1 (6 bases). The V gene's germline CDR1 is SGHRS and CDR2 YFSETQ. CDR3 length equals 14 residues. V dropped 1 base and J dropped 2 bases, with 10 bases sitting between them. CDR3 in amino acids: CASSLWQGPYEQYF. The CDR3 coding sequence is TGCGCCAGCAGCTTGTGGCAGGGGCCCTACGAGCAGTACTTC.

This clone was counted once. This sequence joins TRBV5-6 and TRBJ2-7, with 7 bases identical to TRBD1. The CDR3 runs to 15 residues. Unmatched junction bases numbered 5, after V lost 2 bases and J lost 0 bases. The germline CDR1 and CDR2 sequences are SGHDT and YYEEEE. The CDR3 region has the DNA TGTGCCAGCAGCTTTCCCAGGGGGAGCTCCTACGAGCAGTACGTC. Its translation is CASSFPRGSSYEQYV.

The V gene is TRBV6-5, the J gene TRBJ2-1; 7 nucleotides line up with TRBD2. Trimming took 5 bases from V and 0 from J; bases not matched to a gene: 4. Germline lookup yields CDR1 MNHEY and CDR2 SVGAGI. The CDR3 extends over 15 amino acids. This chain's CDR3 is CASSPRTSSYNEQFF. In DNA, the CDR3 is TGTGCCAGCAGTCCTCGGACTAGCTCCTACAATGAGCAGTTCTTC.